Given below is one TCR beta chain in context. The source of the sample is a study of blood T cell repertoires in COVID-19. Study-wide context: Samples of COVID-19 (acute and convalescent) were obtained from the United States, Italy and Spain.

In the original analysis: Nucleated cell number was recorded as an estimate derived from reference gene primer amplification. Profiling relied on immunoSEQ multiplex PCR, and the TCRdb table lists in-frame clones only, not all of them. V and J calls and clone size are copied from that table; D and trimming were computed from the DNA. The sample shows hundreds of thousands of clones, 65% to 90% of them seen only once. Germline CDR1 reads SEHNR; CDR2 reads FQNEAQ (reference sequence). The CDR3 contains 15 residues. The germline V and J ends were trimmed by 6 bases and 6 bases, with 20 bases remaining between them.

The TCR originated in a woman in her 70s with COVID-19, enrolled during active disease. The sequenced sample was peripheral blood. The chain has TRBV7-9 and TRBJ1-1; D is perhaps TRBD1 (6 bases). CDR3 loop: CASSPLLQGLAEAFF. Written as DNA, the CDR3 is TGTGCCAGCAGTCCGTTATTACAGGGTTTGGCTGAAGCTTTCTTT.